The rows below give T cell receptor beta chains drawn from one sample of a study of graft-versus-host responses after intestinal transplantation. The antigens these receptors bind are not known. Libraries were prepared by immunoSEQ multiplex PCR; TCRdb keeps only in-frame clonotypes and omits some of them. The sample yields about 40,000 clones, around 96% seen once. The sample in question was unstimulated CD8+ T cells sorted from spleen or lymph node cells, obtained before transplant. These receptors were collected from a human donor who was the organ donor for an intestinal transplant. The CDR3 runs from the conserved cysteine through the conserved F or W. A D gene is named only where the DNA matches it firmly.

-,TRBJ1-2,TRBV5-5,CASSLLPTGTRLGYTF
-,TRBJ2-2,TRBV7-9,CASSSFVSYNTGELFF
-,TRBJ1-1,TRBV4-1,CASSQAGAGNTEAFF
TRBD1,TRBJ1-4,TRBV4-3,CASSQEVDRAGTNEKLFF
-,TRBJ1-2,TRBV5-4,CASSLGGPAGAGYTF
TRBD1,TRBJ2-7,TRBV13,CASSRTGDEQYF
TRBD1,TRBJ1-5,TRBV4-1,CASSDGTGAFGTQHF
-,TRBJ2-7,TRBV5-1,CASSLNLAYEQYF
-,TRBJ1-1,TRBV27,CASSLAGSTEAFF
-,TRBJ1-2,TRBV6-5,CASSYCSGCYFYGYTF
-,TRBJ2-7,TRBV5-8,CASSPRDSYEQYF
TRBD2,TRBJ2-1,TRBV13,CASSLGTSHNEQFF
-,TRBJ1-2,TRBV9,CASSGEGVYGYTF
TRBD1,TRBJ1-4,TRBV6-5,CASSYGPGQGEKLFF
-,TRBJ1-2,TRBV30,CAWSVREFSASIYGYTF
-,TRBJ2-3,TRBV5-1,CASSLAQGGSTDTQYF
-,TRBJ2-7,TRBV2,CASSAFSPTGEQYF
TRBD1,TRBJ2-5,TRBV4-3,CASSQTGSQETQYF
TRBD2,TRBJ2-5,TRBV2,CASSEAASGAETQYF
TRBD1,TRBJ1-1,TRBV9,CASSAVDRGGTEAFF
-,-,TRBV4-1,CASSKLVNSYEQYF
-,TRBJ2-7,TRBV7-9,CASSFTGSYEQYF
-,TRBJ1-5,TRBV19,CASSIDGFPNQPQHF
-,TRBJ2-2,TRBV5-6,CASSLPGMNTGELFF
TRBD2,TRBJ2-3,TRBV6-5,CASTGLAGGADTQYF
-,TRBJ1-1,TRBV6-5,CASSYGLLTEAFF
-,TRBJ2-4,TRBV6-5,CASTPGIGSIQYF
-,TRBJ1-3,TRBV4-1,CASSPYPGRAPGYGSGNTIYF
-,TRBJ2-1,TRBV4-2,CASSQAEDYPYNEQFF
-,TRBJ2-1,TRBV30,CAWSVMEYNEQFF
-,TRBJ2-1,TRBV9,CASSLGGGYEQFF
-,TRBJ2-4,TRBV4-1,CASSLRAGLLAKNIQYF
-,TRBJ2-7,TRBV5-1,CASSLGGYEQYF
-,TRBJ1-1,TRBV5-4,CASSSRTGNTEAFF
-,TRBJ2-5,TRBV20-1,CSAKADGTQYF
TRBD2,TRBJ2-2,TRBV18,CASSPGSNSGEPLRPTNTGELFF
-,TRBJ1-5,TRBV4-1,CASSQDGNQPQHF
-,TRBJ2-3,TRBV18,CASSLPPGHGDTQYF
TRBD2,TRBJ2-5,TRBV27,CASSLVAGAIQETQYF
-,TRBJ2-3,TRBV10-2,CASSDLTDTQYF
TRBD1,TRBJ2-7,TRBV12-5,CASALVLQGARYEQYF
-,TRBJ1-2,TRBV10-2,CASSESVGGHGYTF
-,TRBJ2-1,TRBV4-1,CASSQSNEQFF
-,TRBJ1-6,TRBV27,CASSFSGDAYNSPLHF
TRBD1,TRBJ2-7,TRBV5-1,CASSFDRASYEQYF
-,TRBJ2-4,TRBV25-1,CASKFPLAKNIQYF
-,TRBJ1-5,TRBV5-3,CATPGGNQPQHF
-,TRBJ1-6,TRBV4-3,CASSQDRVISYNSPLHF
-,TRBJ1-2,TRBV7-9,CASSLVNNDYGYTF
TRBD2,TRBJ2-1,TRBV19,CASSKFSGVSYNEQFF
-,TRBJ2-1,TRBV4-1,CASSRMTDNEQFF
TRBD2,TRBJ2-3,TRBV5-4,CASSLVGGGTDTQYF
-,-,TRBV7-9,CASSTPSHPHSYEQYF